This T cell receptor (beta chain) was captured in a study of T cell repertoires in cytomegalovirus infection. About the study: It can be stated that public TCR beta signatures indicated CMV infection as well as a matching HLA type.

TCRdb re-called the reads with MiXCR, one entry per CDR3 protein. The sample holds just over 300,000 distinct CDR3 sequences, about a sixth seen once. Findings and limits, study-wide: The study found HLA-C-restricted CMV-specific TCR beta clonotypes dominating the ex vivo response.

Germline trimming cut 0 bases from V and 5 bases from J; bases unmatched to any gene: 4. CDR3 size: 15 residues. Per germline, CDR1 SGHKS and CDR2 YYEKEE (reference sequence). This clonotype was recorded a few times. Its specificity is unknown. This TCR was sampled from a human donor in good health (CMV status not recorded). Some clones in this sample may be carry-over from other donors' samples. The rearrangement joins TRBV5-5 to TRBJ2-7, with 11 bases matching TRBD1. Input material: PBMCs. CDR3 region: CASSLEDRGLHEQYF. The CDR3 region has the DNA TGTGCCAGCAGCTTGGAGGACAGGGGGCTCCACGAGCAGTACTTC.